This T cell receptor (beta chain) is drawn from a study of molecular identifiers for immune sequencing clone quantification. Study-wide points: Detecting spiked Jurkat TCR RNA from one cell among about 910,000 naive cells was reportedly possible. Clones of above 20 RNA copies carried over 98% of effector molecules; in naive cells they carried under 1%.

Construction of naive CD8 libraries employed about 18,000 to 1,100,000 sorted cells together with 10%, 30% or 50% RNA. Concerning this clonotype: Its specificity is not known.

The germline gives CDR1 SEHNR, CDR2 FQNEAQ (reference sequence). CDR3 length: 16 residues. V lost 1 base, J lost 2 bases, and 13 bases lay in between. From the PCR reads, TCRdb called clonotypes with MiXCR, one entry per CDR3 protein. The data contain approximately 630,000 distinct CDR3 sequences, roughly 27% of them seen just once; the ten biggest clones take up 0.78%. The J gene is TRBJ2-3, the V gene TRBV7-9; D may be TRBD1 (6 bases). The source is a human donor in good health. Some libraries in this study had Jurkat cell RNA spiked in. The specimen sequenced was naive CD8+ T cells from blood, with Jurkat cell RNA spiked in. Documented subset: FACS-sorted CD8+CD4-CCR7+CD45RA+ naive T cells. The CDR3 DNA is TGTGCCAGCAGCTTAGGGCAGGGGACCATCACAGATACGCAGTATTTT. Its translation is CASSLGQGTITDTQYF.